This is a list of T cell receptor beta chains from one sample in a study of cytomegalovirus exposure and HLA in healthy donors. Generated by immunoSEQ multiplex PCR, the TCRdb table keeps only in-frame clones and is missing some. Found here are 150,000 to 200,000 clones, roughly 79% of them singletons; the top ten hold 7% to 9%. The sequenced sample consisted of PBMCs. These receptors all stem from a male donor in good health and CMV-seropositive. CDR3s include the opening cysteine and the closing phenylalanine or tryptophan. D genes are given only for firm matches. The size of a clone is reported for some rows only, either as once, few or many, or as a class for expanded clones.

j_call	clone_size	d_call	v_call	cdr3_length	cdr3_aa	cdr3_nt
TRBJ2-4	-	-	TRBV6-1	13	CASSEAQHCIQYF	TGTGCCAGCAGTGAAGCTCAACATTGCATTCAGTACTTC
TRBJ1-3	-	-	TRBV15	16	CATSREVPSSGNTIYF	TGTGCCACCAGCAGAGAGGTACCCAGCTCTGGAAACACCATATATTTT
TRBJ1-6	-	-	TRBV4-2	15	CASSQELGRDSPLHF	TGTGCCAGCAGCCAAGAACTGGGGAGGGATTCACCCCTCCACTTT
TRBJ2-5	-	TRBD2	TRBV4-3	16	CASSQDRRGEAETQYF	TGCGCCAGCAGCCAAGATCGACGGGGGGAAGCTGAGACCCAGTACTTC
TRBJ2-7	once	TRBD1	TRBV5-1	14	CASSRTGWTYEQYF	TGCGCCAGCAGCCGGACAGGGTGGACTTACGAGCAGTACTTC
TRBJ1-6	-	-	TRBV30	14	CAGGRNRGNSPLHF	TGTGCCGGGGGCAGAAACCGAGGAAATTCACCCCTCCACTTT
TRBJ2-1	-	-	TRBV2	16	CASSDNERSSYNEQFF	TGTGCCAGCAGTGATAATGAGCGGAGCTCCTACAATGAGCAGTTCTTC
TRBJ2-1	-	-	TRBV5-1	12	CASSLSGNEQFF	TGCGCCAGCAGCTTGTCGGGGAATGAGCAGTTCTTC
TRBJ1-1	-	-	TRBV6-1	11	CASSLSAEAFF	TGTGCCAGCAGTCTATCCGCTGAAGCTTTCTTT
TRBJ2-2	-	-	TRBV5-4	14	CASSLDRYTGELFF	TGTGCCAGCAGCTTGGATCGTTACACCGGGGAGCTGTTTTTT
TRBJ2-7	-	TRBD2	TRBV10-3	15	CAIKESGGRSYEQYF	TGTGCCATCAAAGAAAGCGGGGGTAGGTCCTACGAGCAGTACTTC